Sequencing of this T cell receptor (beta chain) was carried out in a study of blood T cell repertoires in COVID-19. CDR1 is MDHEN and CDR2 is SYDVKM in the germline V gene. Trimming took 7 bases from V and 3 from J, leaving 13 bases between them. This CDR3 spans 13 amino acids. The study assigned cohorts using participant-reported clinical history. Donors in Cohort 3 counted as recovered after two negative PCRs, clearance, or symptom resolution. Study processing details: For nucleated cells, counts were estimated from reference gene primer amplification. Sequenced by immunoSEQ multiplex PCR; TCRdb stores in-frame clones only, minus some. V and J calls plus clone size are reproduced from that table; the DNA served to infer D and trimming. Altogether about 380,000 clones are present, around 89% being singletons, with the ten largest covering about 1.1%.

The rearrangement joins TRBV28 to TRBJ2-7, with a possible D match to TRBD1 (5 bases). The receptor's source is a woman between 18 and 30 years old who had recovered from COVID-19. The sample comprised PBMCs or T cells enriched from blood (not recorded which). CDR3 in DNA: TGTGCCAGCACCCCCACAGGCGTCTACGAGCAGTACTTC. This sequence encodes CASTPTGVYEQYF.